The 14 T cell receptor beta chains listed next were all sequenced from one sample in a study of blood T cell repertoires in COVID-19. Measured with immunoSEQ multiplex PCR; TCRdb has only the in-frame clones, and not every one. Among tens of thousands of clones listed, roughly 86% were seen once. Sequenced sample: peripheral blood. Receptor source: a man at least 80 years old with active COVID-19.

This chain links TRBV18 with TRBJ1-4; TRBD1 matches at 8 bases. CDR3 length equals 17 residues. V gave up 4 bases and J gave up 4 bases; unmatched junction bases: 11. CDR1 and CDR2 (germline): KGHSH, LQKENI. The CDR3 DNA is TGTGCCAGCTCACTGCGGACAGGGATCGACCTTAATGAAAAACTGTTTTTT. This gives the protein CASSLRTGIDLNEKLFF.

The CDR3 bases are TGTGCCTGGAGTCCCGTTGGTTTCGGCACTGAAGCTTTCTTT. This gives the protein CAWSPVGFGTEAFF. This chain uses TRBV30 with TRBJ1-1; D is ambiguous. The CDR3 length is 14 residues. Germline-derived CDR1 and CDR2 are GTSNPN and SVGIG (reference sequence). V dropped 2 bases and J dropped 4 bases, with 14 bases sitting between them.

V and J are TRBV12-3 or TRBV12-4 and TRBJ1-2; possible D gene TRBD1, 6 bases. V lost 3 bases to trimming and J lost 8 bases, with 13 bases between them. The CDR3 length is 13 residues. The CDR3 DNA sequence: TGTGCCAGCAGTTTGGGGGGGCGAAGGGGCTACACCTTC. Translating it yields CASSLGGRRGYTF.

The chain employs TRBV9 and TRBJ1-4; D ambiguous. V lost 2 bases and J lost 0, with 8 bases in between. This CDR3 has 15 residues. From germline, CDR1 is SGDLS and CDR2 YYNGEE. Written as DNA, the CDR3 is TGTGCCAGCAGCGTCTTAGCCACAACTAATGAAAAACTGTTTTTT. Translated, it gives CASSVLATTNEKLFF.

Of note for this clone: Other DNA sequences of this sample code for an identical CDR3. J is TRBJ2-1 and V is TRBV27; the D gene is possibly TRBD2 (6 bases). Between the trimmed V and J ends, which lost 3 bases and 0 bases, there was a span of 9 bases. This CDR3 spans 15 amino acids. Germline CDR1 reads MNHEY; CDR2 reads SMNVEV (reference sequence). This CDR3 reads CASSLEGSSYNEQFF. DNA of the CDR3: TGTGCCAGCAGTTTGGAGGGGAGCTCCTACAATGAGCAGTTCTTC.

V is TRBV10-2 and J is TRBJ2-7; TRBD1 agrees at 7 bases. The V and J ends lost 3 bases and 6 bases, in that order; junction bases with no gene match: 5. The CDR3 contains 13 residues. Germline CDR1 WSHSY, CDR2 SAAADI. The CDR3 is CASSDPDRVEQYF. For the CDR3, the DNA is TGCGCCAGCAGTGACCCAGACAGGGTCGAGCAGTACTTC.

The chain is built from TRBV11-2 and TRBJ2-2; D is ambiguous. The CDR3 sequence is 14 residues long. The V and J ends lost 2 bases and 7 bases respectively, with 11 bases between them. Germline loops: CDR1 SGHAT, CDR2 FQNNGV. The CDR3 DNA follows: TGTGCCAGCAGCTTAATGCTAGTTGGCGGGGAGCTGTTTTTT. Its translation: CASSLMLVGGELFF.

CDR3 protein: CASSSRVTDTQYF. CDR3 bases: TGTGCCAGCAGCTCCAGGGTCACGGATACGCAGTATTTT. The chain joins TRBV11-3 to TRBJ2-3; TRBD1 is a possible D gene (5 bases). Trimming pared 4 bases from V and 6 bases from J, leaving 11 bases between. This CDR3 has 13 amino acids. The germline CDR1 and CDR2 sequences are SGHNT and YENEEA.

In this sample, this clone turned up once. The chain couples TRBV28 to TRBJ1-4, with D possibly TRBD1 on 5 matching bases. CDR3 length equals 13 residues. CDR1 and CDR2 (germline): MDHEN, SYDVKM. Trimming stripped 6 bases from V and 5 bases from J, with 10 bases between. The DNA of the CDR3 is TGTGCCAGCAGGACAGATGAGAATGAAAAACTGTTTTTT. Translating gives CASRTDENEKLFF. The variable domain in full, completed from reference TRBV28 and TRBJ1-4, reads DVKVTQSSRYLVKRTGEKVFLECVQDMDHENMFWYRQDPGLGLRLIYFSYDVKMKEKGDIPEGYSVSREKKERFSLILESASTNQTSMYLCASRTDENEKLFFGSGTQLSVL.

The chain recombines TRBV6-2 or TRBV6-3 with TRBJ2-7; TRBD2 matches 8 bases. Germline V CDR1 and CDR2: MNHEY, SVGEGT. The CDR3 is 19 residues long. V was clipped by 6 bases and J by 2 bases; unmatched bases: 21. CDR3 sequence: CASSQLRTSLLGGTYEQYF. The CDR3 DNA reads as TGTGCCAGCAGCCAACTCCGGACTAGCTTACTGGGGGGAACCTACGAGCAGTACTTC.

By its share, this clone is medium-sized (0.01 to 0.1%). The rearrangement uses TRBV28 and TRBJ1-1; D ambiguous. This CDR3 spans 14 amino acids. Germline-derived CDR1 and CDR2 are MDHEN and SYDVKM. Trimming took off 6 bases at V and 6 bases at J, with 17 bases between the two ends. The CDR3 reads CASRSQMGESEAFF. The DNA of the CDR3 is TGTGCCAGCAGATCCCAGATGGGCGAGTCTGAAGCTTTCTTT.

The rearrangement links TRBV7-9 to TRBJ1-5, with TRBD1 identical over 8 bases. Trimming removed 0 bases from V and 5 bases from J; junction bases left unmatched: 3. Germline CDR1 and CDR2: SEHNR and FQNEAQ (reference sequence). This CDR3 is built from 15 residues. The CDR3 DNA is TGTGCCAGCAGCTTAGCCGGGACAGGCGATCAGCCCCAGCATTTT. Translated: CASSLAGTGDQPQHF.

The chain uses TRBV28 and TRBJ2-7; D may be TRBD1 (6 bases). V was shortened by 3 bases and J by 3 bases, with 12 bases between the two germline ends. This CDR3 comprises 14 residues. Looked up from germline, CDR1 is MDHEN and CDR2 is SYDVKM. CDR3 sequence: CASSFPTGNYEQYF. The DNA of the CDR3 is TGTGCCAGCAGTTTCCCGACAGGAAACTACGAGCAGTACTTC.

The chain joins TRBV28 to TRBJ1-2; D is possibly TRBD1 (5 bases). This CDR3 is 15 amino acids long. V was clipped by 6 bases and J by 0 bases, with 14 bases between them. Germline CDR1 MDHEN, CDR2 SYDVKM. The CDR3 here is CASSPTDSTNYGYTF. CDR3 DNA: TGTGCCAGCAGCCCCACCGACAGCACTAACTATGGCTACACCTTC.